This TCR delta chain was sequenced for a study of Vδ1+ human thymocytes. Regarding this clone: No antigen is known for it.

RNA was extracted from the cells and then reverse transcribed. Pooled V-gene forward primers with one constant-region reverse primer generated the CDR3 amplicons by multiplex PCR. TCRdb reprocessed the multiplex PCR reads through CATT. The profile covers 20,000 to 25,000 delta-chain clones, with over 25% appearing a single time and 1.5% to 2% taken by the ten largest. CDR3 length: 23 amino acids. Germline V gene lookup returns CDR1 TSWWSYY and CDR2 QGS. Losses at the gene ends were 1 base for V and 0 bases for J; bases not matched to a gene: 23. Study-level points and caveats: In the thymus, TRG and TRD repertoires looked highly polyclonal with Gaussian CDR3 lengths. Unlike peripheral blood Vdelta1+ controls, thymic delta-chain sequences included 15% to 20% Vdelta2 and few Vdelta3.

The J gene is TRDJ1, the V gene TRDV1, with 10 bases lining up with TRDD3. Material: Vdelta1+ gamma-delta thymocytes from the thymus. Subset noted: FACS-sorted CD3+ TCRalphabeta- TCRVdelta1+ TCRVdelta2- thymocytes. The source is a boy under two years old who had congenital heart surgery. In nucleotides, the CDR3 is TGTGCTCTTGGGGAACAAACCCTTCCCTCCATTTCTACTGGGGGATTCTACACCGATAAACTCATCTTT. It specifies CALGEQTLPSISTGGFYTDKLIF.